This paragraph reports one TCR beta chain. The antigen remains undetermined. Survey-level resolution applied to immunoSEQ assay v3.0. Only in-frame clones appear in the TCRdb table, and some are missing; sequencing was by immunoSEQ multiplex PCR. The data hold more than 25,000 clones, with roughly nine tenths observed a single time. The data derive from a study of long-term antiretroviral therapy in people with HIV. Findings and caveats of the study: Subsequent to ART, diversity was augmented yet persisted below that of transplant donor controls. Repertoires in HIV (unlike those of controls) had narrower CDR3 length ranges.

Every one of the donors gave at least one pre-ART PBMC sample and at least two post-ART PBMC samples. Each HIV-infected participant was given treatment in the United States. The germline V gene encodes CDR1 LGHNA and CDR2 YNFKEQ. V dropped 3 bases and J dropped 5 bases, with 4 bases sitting between them. This CDR3 region has 11 residues. The chain uses TRBV4-2 and TRBJ1-2; D is undetermined. Sequencing used unsorted PBMCs, obtained 3.1 years after starting antiretroviral therapy. The receptor's source is a man younger than 35 with HIV. The CDR3 nucleotides read TGTGCCAGCAGCCATGGTTATGGCTACACCTTC. Translation: CASSHGYGYTF.